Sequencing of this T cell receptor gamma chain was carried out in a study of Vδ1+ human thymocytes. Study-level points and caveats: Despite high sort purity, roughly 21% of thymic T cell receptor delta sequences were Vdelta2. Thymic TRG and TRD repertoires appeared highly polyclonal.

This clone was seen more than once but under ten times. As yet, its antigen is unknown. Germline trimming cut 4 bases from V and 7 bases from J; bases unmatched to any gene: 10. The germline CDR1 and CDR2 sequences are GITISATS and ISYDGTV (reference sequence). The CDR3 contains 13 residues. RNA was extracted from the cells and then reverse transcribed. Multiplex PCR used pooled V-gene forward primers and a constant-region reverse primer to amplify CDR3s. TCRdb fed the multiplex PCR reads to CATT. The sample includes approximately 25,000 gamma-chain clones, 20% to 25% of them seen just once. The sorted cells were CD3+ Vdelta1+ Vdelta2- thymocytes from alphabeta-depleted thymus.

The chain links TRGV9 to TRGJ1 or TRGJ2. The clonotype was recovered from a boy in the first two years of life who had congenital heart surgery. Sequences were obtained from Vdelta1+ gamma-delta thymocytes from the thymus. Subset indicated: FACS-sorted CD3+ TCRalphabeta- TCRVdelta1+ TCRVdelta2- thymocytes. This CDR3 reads CALWDGLGYKKLF. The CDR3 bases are TGTGCCTTGTGGGATGGTTTGGGGTATAAGAAACTCTTT.